This is a list of T cell receptor beta chains from one sample in a study of blood T cell repertoires in COVID-19. Sequencing was performed with immunoSEQ multiplex PCR; in TCRdb, only in-frame clones are kept and a portion is missing. The table records tens of thousands of clones, 80% to 90% of them present only once. Sequencing was carried out using peripheral blood. Receptor source: a woman older than 75 with acute or convalescent COVID-19. Both conserved end residues are part of each CDR3. A D gene is named only where the DNA matches it firmly. Clone size is not always given. Where it is, it says once, few, many or a class for expanded clones.

clone size,D gene,V gene,J gene,CDR3 DNA,CDR3 protein
.,.,TRBV5-1,TRBJ1-1,TGCGCCAGCAGCTTCGGGGGAGGGAGGAACACTGAAGCTTTCTTT,CASSFGGGRNTEAFF
.,.,TRBV28,TRBJ1-1,TGTGCCAGCAGTTTTTCCAGCCCGGACAAGAACACTGAAGCTTTCTTT,CASSFSSPDKNTEAFF
.,TRBD1,TRBV7-9,TRBJ1-4,TGTGCCAGCAGCCAAAGACAGGGGATGATGAAACTGTTTTTT,CASSQRQGMMKLFF
once,.,TRBV10-3,TRBJ1-1,TGTGCCATCAGTGGGACACAGGAAGCTTTCTTT,CAISGTQEAFF
.,.,TRBV28,TRBJ2-2,TGTGCCAGCACGAGAGGGGGTTTGCCCGGGGAGCTGTTTTTT,CASTRGGLPGELFF
.,.,TRBV19,TRBJ2-3,TGTGCCAGTAGTCCCGCCCGGCAGGCGGGGACGCAGTATTTT,CASSPARQAGTQYF
.,TRBD1,TRBV24-1,TRBJ2-1,TGTGCCACCGGGACAGGGGCGAATGAGCAGTTCTTC,CATGTGANEQFF
.,.,TRBV30,TRBJ1-3,TGTGCCTGGAGTAAAACCAGGGGCTCTGGAAACACCATATATTTT,CAWSKTRGSGNTIYF
.,.,TRBV10-3,TRBJ1-1,TGTGCCATCAGTGACCCGGTGGGGGGTGAAGGCACTGAAGCTTTCTTT,CAISDPVGGEGTEAFF
.,.,TRBV5-6,TRBJ1-1,TGTGCCAGCCAATCAAAGTACAGGGCTTGGGACACTGAAGCTTTCTTT,CASQSKYRAWDTEAFF
.,.,TRBV11-3,TRBJ2-5,TGTGCCAGCAGCGTCAGATTCCAAGAGACCCAGTACTTC,CASSVRFQETQYF
.,.,TRBV6-5,TRBJ2-3,TGTGCCAGCAGTTACGGGCAGGCCAACACAGATACGCAGTATTTT,CASSYGQANTDTQYF
.,.,TRBV6-5,TRBJ2-5,TGTGCCAGCAGGTTACAGGGGGGGGAGACCCAGTACTTC,CASRLQGGETQYF
once,.,TRBV6-4,TRBJ1-4,TGTATCTTGTTTGCAACTAATGAAAAACTGTTTTTT,CILFATNEKLFF